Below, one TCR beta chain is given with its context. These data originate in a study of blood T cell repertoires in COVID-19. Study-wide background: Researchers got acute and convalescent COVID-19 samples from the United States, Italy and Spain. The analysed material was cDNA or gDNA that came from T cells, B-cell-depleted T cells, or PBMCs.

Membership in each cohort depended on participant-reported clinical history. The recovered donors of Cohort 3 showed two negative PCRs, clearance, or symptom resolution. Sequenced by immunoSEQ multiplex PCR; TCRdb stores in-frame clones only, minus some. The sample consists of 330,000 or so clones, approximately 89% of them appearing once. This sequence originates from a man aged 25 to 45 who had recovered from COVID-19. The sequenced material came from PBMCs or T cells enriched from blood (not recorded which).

As DNA, the CDR3 is TGTGCCAGCAGCCAACGGCAGGGGGCTAATGAAAAACTGTTTTTT. It yields the protein CASSQRQGANEKLFF. V is TRBV3-1 (or the pseudogene TRBV3-2) and J is TRBJ1-4; 7 bases fit TRBD1. V was clipped by 2 bases and J by 3 bases; unmatched bases: 3. In germline, CDR1 is LGHDT, CDR2 YNNKEL (reference sequence). The CDR3 spans 15 residues.